The TCR beta chain described here comes from a study of vaccination and CD4 T cells after COVID-19. Study details: Controls had a CEFX pool, an HIV-1 Nef pool, or no peptide added.

In its sample, this clonotype was seen a few times. Its specificity is not known. CD4+ T cells that had been cultured provided DNA sequenced with the Oncomine TCR Beta short-read assay. In TCRdb, the PCR reads were re-called with MiXCR into one record per CDR3 protein. The sample yields more than 20,000 distinct CDR3 sequences, 40% to 55% seen once. CDR3 length equals 14 residues. The germline V and J ends were trimmed by 0 bases and 6 bases, with 12 bases remaining between them. CDR1 and CDR2 (germline): DFQATT, SNEGSKA (reference sequence). Time point: late sampling 161 to 241 days after vaccination in a few convalescent patients. Stated treatment: approximately nine-day PBMC culture with coronavirus spike peptide pools or control peptides (ViraFEST assay). Findings and limits, study-wide: The great majority, 304 of 307 vaccine-specific clones, proved spike mono-reactive in convalescent patients.

The TCR comes from a human donor who had recovered from COVID-19. Sequenced material: CD4+ T cells from blood, cultured in vitro, taken about 7 months after SARS-CoV-2 vaccination. The V gene is TRBV20-1, the J gene TRBJ1-5; D not certain. The DNA of the CDR3 is TGCAGTGCTAGAGAAGCAGCCGGCCGTCAGCCCCAGCATTTT. Protein sequence: CSAREAAGRQPQHF.